This is a list of T cell receptor beta chains from one sample in a study of Ad26.COV2.S vaccination and SARS-CoV-2 variants. Sequencing was performed with immunoSEQ multiplex PCR; in TCRdb, only in-frame clones are kept and a portion is missing. The table lists about 460,000 clones, 80% to 90% of them singletons. The source material was peripheral blood, sampled in a trial of Ad26.COV2.S vaccine versus placebo. Receptor source: a person aged 18-65 years who received the Ad26.COV2.S COVID-19 vaccine or a placebo. The CDR3 runs from the conserved cysteine through the conserved F or W. The D gene is left open where the match is weak.

v_gene,d_gene,j_gene,CDR3aa,CDR3nt
TRBV7-3,TRBD1,TRBJ1-1,CASSLSGGTEAFF,TGTGCCAGCAGCTTATCAGGGGGCACTGAAGCTTTCTTT
TRBV10-1,NA,TRBJ2-3,CASSPDTASTDTQYF,TGCGCCAGCAGTCCAGACACTGCTAGCACAGATACGCAGTATTTT
TRBV7-7,NA,TRBJ2-2,CASSSFEGSGELFF,TGTGCTAGCAGCTCCTTTGAAGGGTCCGGGGAGCTGTTTTTT
TRBV7-8,NA,TRBJ1-5,CASSLAPQGGGNQPQHF,TGTGCCAGCAGCTTAGCGCCACAGGGTGGAGGCAATCAGCCCCAGCATTTT
TRBV12-3/TRBV12-4,NA,TRBJ2-7,CASTHTEGWQYF,TGTGCCAGCACCCATACCGAAGGGTGGCAGTACTTC
TRBV11-2,NA,TRBJ2-5,CASSQKPSPKGQETQYF,TGTGCCAGCAGCCAAAAACCTAGCCCCAAGGGACAAGAGACCCAGTACTTC
TRBV12-3/TRBV12-4,NA,TRBJ1-5,CASSFNSNQPQHF,TGTGCCAGCAGTTTTAATAGCAATCAGCCCCAGCATTTT
TRBV25-1,TRBD1,TRBJ2-5,CASGRDSQETQYF,TGTGCCAGCGGTCGGGACAGCCAAGAGACCCAGTACTTC
TRBV14,NA,TRBJ1-1,CASSQNRGYTEAFF,TGTGCCAGCAGCCAAAATAGGGGGTACACTGAAGCTTTCTTT
TRBV3-1/TRBV3-2,NA,TRBJ1-4,CASSPRAGVKEKLFF,TGTGCCAGCAGCCCCCGGGCAGGGGTTAAAGAAAAACTGTTTTTT